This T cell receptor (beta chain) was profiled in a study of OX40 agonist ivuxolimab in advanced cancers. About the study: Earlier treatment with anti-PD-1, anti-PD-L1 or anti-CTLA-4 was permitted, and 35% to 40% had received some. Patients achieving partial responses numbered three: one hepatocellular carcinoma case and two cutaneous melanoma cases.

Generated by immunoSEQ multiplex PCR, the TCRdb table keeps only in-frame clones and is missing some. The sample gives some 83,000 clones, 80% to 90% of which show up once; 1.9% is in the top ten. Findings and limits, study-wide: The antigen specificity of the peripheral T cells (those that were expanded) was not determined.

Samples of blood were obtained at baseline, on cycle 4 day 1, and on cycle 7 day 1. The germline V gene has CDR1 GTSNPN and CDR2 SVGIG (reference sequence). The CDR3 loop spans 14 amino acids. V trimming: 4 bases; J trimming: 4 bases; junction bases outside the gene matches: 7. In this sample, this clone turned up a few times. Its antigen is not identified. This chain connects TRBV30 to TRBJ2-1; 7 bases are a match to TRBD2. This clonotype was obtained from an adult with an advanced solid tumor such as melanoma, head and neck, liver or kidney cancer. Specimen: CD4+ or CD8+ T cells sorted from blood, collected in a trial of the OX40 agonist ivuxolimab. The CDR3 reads CAWNTGGQYNEQFF. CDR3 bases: TGTGCCTGGAATACGGGAGGTCAATACAATGAGCAGTTCTTC.